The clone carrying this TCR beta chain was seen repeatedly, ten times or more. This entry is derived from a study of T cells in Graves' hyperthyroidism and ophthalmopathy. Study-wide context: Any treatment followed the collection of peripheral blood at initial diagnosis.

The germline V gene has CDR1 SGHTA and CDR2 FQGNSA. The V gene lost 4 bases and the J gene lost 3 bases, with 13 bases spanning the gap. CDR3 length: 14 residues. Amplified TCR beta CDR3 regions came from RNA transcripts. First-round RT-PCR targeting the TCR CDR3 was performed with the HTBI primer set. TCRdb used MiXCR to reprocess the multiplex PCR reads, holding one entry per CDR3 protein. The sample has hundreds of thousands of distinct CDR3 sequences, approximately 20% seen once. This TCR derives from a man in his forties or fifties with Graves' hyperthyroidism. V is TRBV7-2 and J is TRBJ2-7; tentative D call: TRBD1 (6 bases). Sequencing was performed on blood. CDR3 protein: CASSSPPGDYEQYF. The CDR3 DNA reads TGTGCCAGCAGCTCCCCCCCAGGGGACTACGAGCAGTACTTC.